This T cell receptor (beta chain) was found in a study of shared clonotypes between healthy human individuals. Study results and caveats: Non-shared clonotypes displayed generation probabilities falling below those of clonotypes present in all four donors.

Assay used: immunoSEQ multiplex PCR; TCRdb lists only in-frame clones, some missing. The data contain about 1.1 million clones, roughly 80% of them singletons. The V gene lost 3 bases and the J gene lost 4 bases, with 13 bases spanning the gap. The germline CDR1 and CDR2 sequences are SGDLS and YYNGEE. The CDR3 is 14 residues long. Partitioning of CD4+ cells yielded a CD45RA+ naive subset and a CD45RA-negative memory subset. A remark on this clone: Its cognate antigen is unknown.

Specimen: memory CD4+ T cells from PBMCs. Subset specified: CD45RA-negative fraction. J is TRBJ2-5 and V is TRBV9; D possibly uses TRBD1 or TRBD2 (6 bases each). The receptor was isolated from a man between 18 and 35 years old in good health. Some clones in this sample may be carry-over from other donors' samples. The CDR3 sequence: CASSADWGAETQYF. CDR3 sequence (DNA): TGTGCCAGCAGCGCCGACTGGGGGGCAGAGACCCAGTACTTC.